Listed below are T cell receptor beta chains from one sample, sequenced in a study of blood T cell repertoires in COVID-19. The data were produced by immunoSEQ multiplex PCR, yet TCRdb's version contains in-frame clones alone and is incomplete. The sample yields around 100,000 clones, 90% seen once. What was sequenced was peripheral blood. Every receptor here comes from a man aged 45-65 years with acute or convalescent COVID-19. Both conserved end residues are part of each CDR3. D genes are given only for firm matches. Clone size is stated in some rows and not others, as once, few, many or a class when expanded.

j_call: TRBJ2-1
clone_size: -
d_call: TRBD2
v_call: TRBV3-1/TRBV3-2
cdr3_nt: TGTGCCAGCTTAGGGAGGGATTCCTCCTCCGGGCGGAATGAGCAGTTCTTC
cdr3_aa: CASLGRDSSSGRNEQFF

j_call: TRBJ2-7
clone_size: -
d_call: TRBD2
v_call: TRBV18
cdr3_nt: TGTGCCAGCTCACGGGACTCGCGGGAGGGCCACGAGCAGTACTTC
cdr3_aa: CASSRDSREGHEQYF

j_call: TRBJ1-2
clone_size: few
d_call: -
v_call: TRBV12-1
cdr3_nt: TGTGCCAGCAGCTTTGATGAGGGTGGTAACTATGGCTACACCTTC
cdr3_aa: CASSFDEGGNYGYTF

j_call: TRBJ2-2
clone_size: -
d_call: TRBD1
v_call: TRBV27
cdr3_nt: TGTGCCAGCAGTTTCCGGACAGGGGGCTCGAACACCGGGGAGCTGTTTTTT
cdr3_aa: CASSFRTGGSNTGELFF

j_call: TRBJ1-1
clone_size: -
d_call: TRBD1
v_call: TRBV6-5
cdr3_nt: TGTGCCAGCACAAGACAGGGGGGCGTCGGCACTGAAGCTTTCTTT
cdr3_aa: CASTRQGGVGTEAFF

j_call: TRBJ2-3
clone_size: -
d_call: TRBD2
v_call: TRBV7-2
cdr3_nt: TGTGCCAGCAGCTCGGGACTAGCGGGAGGGCAAGGTACGCAGTATTTT
cdr3_aa: CASSSGLAGGQGTQYF

j_call: TRBJ2-7
clone_size: -
d_call: -
v_call: TRBV6-5
cdr3_nt: TGTGCCAGCAGGGGGACAAACGAGCAGTACTTC
cdr3_aa: CASRGTNEQYF

j_call: TRBJ1-3
clone_size: -
d_call: -
v_call: TRBV30
cdr3_nt: TGTGCCTGGAGTAGGGGACAAGACCACGCTGGAAACACCATATATTTT
cdr3_aa: CAWSRGQDHAGNTIYF

j_call: TRBJ2-1
clone_size: -
d_call: -
v_call: TRBV11-3
cdr3_nt: TGTGCCAGCAGCCCCGCCGGAGGGCGCTCCTACAATGAGCAGTTCTTC
cdr3_aa: CASSPAGGRSYNEQFF

j_call: TRBJ2-3
clone_size: -
d_call: TRBD2
v_call: TRBV24-1
cdr3_nt: TGTGCCACCAGTGATTTATTAGCGGGAACAGATACGCAGTATTTT
cdr3_aa: CATSDLLAGTDTQYF

j_call: TRBJ2-7
clone_size: once
d_call: -
v_call: TRBV10-3
cdr3_nt: TGTGCCATCAGTGAGCCCGACAGGAATACCTACGAGCAGTACTTC
cdr3_aa: CAISEPDRNTYEQYF

j_call: TRBJ2-7
clone_size: -
d_call: TRBD1
v_call: TRBV30
cdr3_nt: TGTGCCTGGACAGGGGGCAAGAAAGAGCAGTACTTC
cdr3_aa: CAWTGGKKEQYF

j_call: TRBJ2-3
clone_size: -
d_call: TRBD2
v_call: TRBV2
cdr3_nt: TGTGCCAGCAGTGACGGGTTGGTAGCGGGAGTAGATACGCAGTATTTT
cdr3_aa: CASSDGLVAGVDTQYF

j_call: TRBJ2-3
clone_size: -
d_call: TRBD2
v_call: TRBV7-2
cdr3_nt: TGTGCCAGCAGCTTAATGGGGCTAGCGGGAGGGGATACGCAGTATTTT
cdr3_aa: CASSLMGLAGGDTQYF

j_call: TRBJ1-6
clone_size: -
d_call: -
v_call: TRBV15
cdr3_nt: TGTGCCACCAGCAGAGAAAGCGATTCACCCCTCCACTTT
cdr3_aa: CATSRESDSPLHF

j_call: TRBJ2-7
clone_size: once
d_call: TRBD2
v_call: TRBV5-1
cdr3_nt: TGCGCCAGCAGCTTTGGGACTAGCGGGCTATACGAGCAGTACTTC
cdr3_aa: CASSFGTSGLYEQYF

j_call: TRBJ2-2
clone_size: -
d_call: -
v_call: TRBV6-5
cdr3_nt: TGTGCCAGCAGGCAACAGGGTGACGGGGAGCTGTTTTTT
cdr3_aa: CASRQQGDGELFF

j_call: TRBJ1-5
clone_size: -
d_call: TRBD1
v_call: TRBV3-1/TRBV3-2
cdr3_nt: TGTGCCAGCAGTAAGAGGGGGCCATTTCCCCAGCATTTT
cdr3_aa: CASSKRGPFPQHF

j_call: TRBJ1-2
clone_size: -
d_call: TRBD1
v_call: TRBV4-3
cdr3_nt: TGCGCCAGCAGCCCTCGGGCCTTGGGACAGGGAAGCAATGGCTACACCTTC
cdr3_aa: CASSPRALGQGSNGYTF

j_call: TRBJ1-1
clone_size: -
d_call: TRBD1
v_call: TRBV19
cdr3_nt: TGTGCCAGTAGTGCCCGGGACAGGGGGAACACTGAAGCTTTCTTT
cdr3_aa: CASSARDRGNTEAFF

j_call: TRBJ2-7
clone_size: once
d_call: -
v_call: TRBV3-1/TRBV3-2
cdr3_nt: TGTGCCAGCAGCCAAGTCCCGTCCTACGAGCAGTACTTC
cdr3_aa: CASSQVPSYEQYF

j_call: TRBJ1-6
clone_size: once
d_call: -
v_call: TRBV27
cdr3_nt: TGTGCCAGCAGTTCTAACCCCTCATCACCCCTCCACTTT
cdr3_aa: CASSSNPSSPLHF

j_call: TRBJ1-1
clone_size: -
d_call: -
v_call: TRBV30
cdr3_nt: TGTGCCTGGAGTGTATGGATTCCAGGGAGGACTGAAGCTTTCTTT
cdr3_aa: CAWSVWIPGRTEAFF

j_call: TRBJ2-1
clone_size: -
d_call: TRBD2
v_call: TRBV24-1
cdr3_nt: TGTGCCACCAGTGATCCTAGCGGATCTTACAATGAGCAGTTCTTC
cdr3_aa: CATSDPSGSYNEQFF

j_call: TRBJ2-3
clone_size: -
d_call: -
v_call: TRBV18
cdr3_nt: TGTGCCAGCTCGAGGGAGCTTAGCGGTTTTATCGGAGATACGCAGTATTTT
cdr3_aa: CASSRELSGFIGDTQYF

j_call: TRBJ2-1
clone_size: once
d_call: -
v_call: TRBV6-6
cdr3_nt: TGTGCCAGCTCCCGCCGCGGTGGCAATGAGCAGTTCTTC
cdr3_aa: CASSRRGGNEQFF

j_call: TRBJ1-1
clone_size: -
d_call: TRBD1
v_call: TRBV19
cdr3_nt: TGTGCCAGTAGTATATTCTCTAATCCGGGACAGGACCCCACTGAAGCTTTCTTT
cdr3_aa: CASSIFSNPGQDPTEAFF

j_call: TRBJ2-5
clone_size: -
d_call: TRBD2
v_call: TRBV18
cdr3_nt: TGTGCCAGCTCTCAACTAGCGTACCAAGAGACCCAGTACTTC
cdr3_aa: CASSQLAYQETQYF

j_call: TRBJ2-7
clone_size: -
d_call: -
v_call: TRBV9
cdr3_nt: TGTGCCAGCAGCCTTTCACCGGGACACCCCTACGAGCAGTACTTC
cdr3_aa: CASSLSPGHPYEQYF

j_call: TRBJ2-7
clone_size: -
d_call: TRBD1
v_call: TRBV27
cdr3_nt: TGTGCCAGCAAACCGGGACAGGGTAACTACGAGCAGTACTTC
cdr3_aa: CASKPGQGNYEQYF

j_call: TRBJ2-1
clone_size: -
d_call: -
v_call: TRBV24-1
cdr3_nt: TGTGCCACCAGTTCGGGGGGCGATGAGCAGTTCTTC
cdr3_aa: CATSSGGDEQFF